This T cell receptor beta chain was captured in a study of cytomegalovirus exposure and HLA in healthy donors. Overall study results and limits: V- and J-gene trimming in TCR beta was tied to a missense DCLRE1C variant by an analysis performed later. The study assumed roughly uniform donor sequencing depth for presence/absence analyses.

About this clone itself: Its antigen is not identified.

A multiplex PCR was run with 60 Vbeta primers and 13 Jbeta primers. Sequenced by immunoSEQ multiplex PCR; TCRdb stores in-frame clones only, minus some. The sample has about 120,000 clones, over 60% seen once; the top ten hold roughly 3.5%. The CDR3 contains 17 residues. Germline loops: CDR1 MDHEN, CDR2 SYDVKM. This sequence originates from a woman aged 25 to 45 in good health and CMV-seropositive. The chain has TRBV28 and TRBJ2-5, with 9 bases that match TRBD1. Near its end, the DNA agrees better with TRBJ2-7, so the J call may be wrong. Sequencing was performed on PBMCs. The CDR3 is CASSTHPGTGSSYEQYF. CDR3 nucleotide sequence: TGTGCCAGCAGTACACACCCTGGGACAGGGAGCTCCTACGAGCAGTACTTC.